A few counts support the clone carrying this T cell receptor beta chain. Clones were read by immunoSEQ multiplex PCR, and TCRdb kept only the in-frame ones, dropping some. The sample records approximately 70,000 clones, roughly nine tenths being singletons. This specimen comes from a study of technical replicates of blood from a few donors. The V and J ends lost 1 base and 9 bases respectively, with 10 bases between them. Germline V gene sequence: CDR1 SSHAT, CDR2 FNYEAQ (reference sequence). This CDR3 region has 13 residues. The V and J genes are TRBV7-7 and TRBJ2-1, with D maybe TRBD2 (5 bases). The TCR comes from a human donor in good health. Some clones in this sample may be carry-over from other donors' samples. Sequencing input: PBMCs. The DNA for the CDR3 is TGTGCCAGCAGCTTAGAACTAGGAGTTGAGCAGTTCTTC. Protein product: CASSLELGVEQFF.